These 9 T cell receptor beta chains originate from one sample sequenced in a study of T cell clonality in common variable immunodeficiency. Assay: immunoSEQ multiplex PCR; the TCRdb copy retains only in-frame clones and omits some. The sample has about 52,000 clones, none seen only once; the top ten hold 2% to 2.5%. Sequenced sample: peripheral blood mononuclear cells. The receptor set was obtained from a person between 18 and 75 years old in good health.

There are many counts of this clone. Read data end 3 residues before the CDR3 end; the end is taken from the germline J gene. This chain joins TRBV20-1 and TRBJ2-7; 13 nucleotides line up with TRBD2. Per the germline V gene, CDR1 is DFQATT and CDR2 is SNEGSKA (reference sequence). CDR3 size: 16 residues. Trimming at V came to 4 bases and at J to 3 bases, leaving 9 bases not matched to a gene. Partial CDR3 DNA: TGCAGTGCTAACCCCGGACTAGCGGGAGATTACTACGAG. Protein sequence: CSANPGLAGDYYE. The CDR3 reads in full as CSANPGLAGDYYEQYF.

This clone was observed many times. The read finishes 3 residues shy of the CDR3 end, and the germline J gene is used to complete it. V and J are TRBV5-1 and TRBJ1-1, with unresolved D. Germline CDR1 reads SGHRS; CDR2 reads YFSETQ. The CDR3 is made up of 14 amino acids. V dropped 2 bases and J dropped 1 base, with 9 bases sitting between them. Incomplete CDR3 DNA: TGCGCCAGCAGCTTAGTTACAGAGAACACTGAA. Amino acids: CASSLVTENTE. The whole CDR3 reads CASSLVTENTEAFF.

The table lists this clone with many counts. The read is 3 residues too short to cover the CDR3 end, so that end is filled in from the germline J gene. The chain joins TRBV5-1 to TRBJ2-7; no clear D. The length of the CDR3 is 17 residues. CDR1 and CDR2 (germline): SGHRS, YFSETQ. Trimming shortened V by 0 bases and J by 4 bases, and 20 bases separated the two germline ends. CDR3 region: CASSLAPSVVITYEQYF. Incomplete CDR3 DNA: TGCGCCAGCAGCTTGGCCCCGTCAGTTGTAATAACGTACGAG.

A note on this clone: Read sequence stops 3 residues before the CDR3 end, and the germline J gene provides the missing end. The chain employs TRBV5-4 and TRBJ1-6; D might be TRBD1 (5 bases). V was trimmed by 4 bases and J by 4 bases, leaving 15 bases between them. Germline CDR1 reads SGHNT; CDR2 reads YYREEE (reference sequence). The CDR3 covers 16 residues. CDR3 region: CASSIGGANYNSPLHF. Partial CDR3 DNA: TGTGCCAGCAGCATCGGGGGTGCCAATTATAATTCACCC.

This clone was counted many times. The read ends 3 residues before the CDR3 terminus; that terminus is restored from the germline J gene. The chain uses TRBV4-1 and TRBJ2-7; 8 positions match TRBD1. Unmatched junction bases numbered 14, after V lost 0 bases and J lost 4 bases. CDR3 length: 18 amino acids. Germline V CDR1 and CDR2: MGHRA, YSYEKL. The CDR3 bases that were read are TGCGCCAGCAGCCAAGATTTTCTGGACAGGGTCGAGGGTTACGAG. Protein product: CASSQDFLDRVEGYE. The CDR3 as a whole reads CASSQDFLDRVEGYEQYF.

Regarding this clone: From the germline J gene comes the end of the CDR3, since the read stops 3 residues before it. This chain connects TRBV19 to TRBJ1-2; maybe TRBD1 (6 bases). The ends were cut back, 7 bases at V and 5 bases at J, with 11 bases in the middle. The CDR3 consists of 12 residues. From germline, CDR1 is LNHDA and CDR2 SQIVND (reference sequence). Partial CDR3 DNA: TGTGCCAGTACGGACAGAGAGTATGGC. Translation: CASTDREYG. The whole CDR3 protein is CASTDREYGYTF.

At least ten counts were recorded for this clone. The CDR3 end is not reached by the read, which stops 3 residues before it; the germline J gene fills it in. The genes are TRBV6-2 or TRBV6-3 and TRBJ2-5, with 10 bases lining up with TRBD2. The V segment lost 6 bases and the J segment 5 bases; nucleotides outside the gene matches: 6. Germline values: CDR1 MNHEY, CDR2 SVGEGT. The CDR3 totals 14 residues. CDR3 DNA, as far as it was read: TGTGCCAGCAGAGGGCTAGCGGGAGTGGAGACC. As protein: CASRGLAGVET. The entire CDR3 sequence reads CASRGLAGVETQYF.

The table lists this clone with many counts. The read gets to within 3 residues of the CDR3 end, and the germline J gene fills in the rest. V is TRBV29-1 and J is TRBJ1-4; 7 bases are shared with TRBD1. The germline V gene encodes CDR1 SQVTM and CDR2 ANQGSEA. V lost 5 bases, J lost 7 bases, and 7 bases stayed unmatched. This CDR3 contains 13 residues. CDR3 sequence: CSVLRGQGEKLFF. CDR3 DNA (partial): TGCAGCGTTCTGAGGGGGCAGGGTGAAAAA.

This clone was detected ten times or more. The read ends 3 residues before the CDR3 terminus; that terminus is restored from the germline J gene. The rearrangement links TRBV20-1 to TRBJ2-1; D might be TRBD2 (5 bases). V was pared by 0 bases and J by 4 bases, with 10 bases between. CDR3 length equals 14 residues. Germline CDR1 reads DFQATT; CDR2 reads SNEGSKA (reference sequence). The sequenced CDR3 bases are TGCAGTGCTAGAGATCGGACGGGGTACAATGAG. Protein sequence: CSARDRTGYNE. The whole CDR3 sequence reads CSARDRTGYNEQFF.